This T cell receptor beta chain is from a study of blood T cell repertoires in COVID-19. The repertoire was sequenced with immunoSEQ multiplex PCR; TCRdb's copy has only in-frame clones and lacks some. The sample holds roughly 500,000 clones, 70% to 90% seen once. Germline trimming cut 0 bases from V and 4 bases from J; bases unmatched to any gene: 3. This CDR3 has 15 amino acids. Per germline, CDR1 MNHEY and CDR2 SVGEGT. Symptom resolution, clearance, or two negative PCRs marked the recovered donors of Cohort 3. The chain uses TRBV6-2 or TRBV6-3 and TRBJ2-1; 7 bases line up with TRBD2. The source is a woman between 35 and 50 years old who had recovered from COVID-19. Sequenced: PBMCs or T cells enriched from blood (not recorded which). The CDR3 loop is CASSYSTSRYNEQFF. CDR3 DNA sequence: TGTGCCAGCAGTTACTCGACTAGCCGATACAATGAGCAGTTCTTC.